The rows below give T cell receptor beta chains drawn from one sample of a study of T cells in Graves' hyperthyroidism and ophthalmopathy. From the multiplex PCR reads, TCRdb called clonotypes with MiXCR, one entry per CDR3 protein. The data contain about 610,000 distinct CDR3 sequences, approximately 15% of them seen just once; the ten biggest clones take up 4.3%. Sequencing was performed on blood. All receptors derive from a woman in her forties with Graves' ophthalmopathy. CDR3s include the opening cysteine and the closing phenylalanine or tryptophan. Fields, in order: D gene, J gene, V gene, clone size, CDR3 protein, CDR3 DNA. A D gene is named only where the DNA matches it firmly. Size is stated for part of the rows, as once, few or many counts, or as a class when the clone is expanded.

>TRBD2|TRBJ2-4|TRBV12-3/TRBV12-4|few
CASSLWREGRAGAKNIQYF
TGTGCCAGCAGTTTATGGCGGGAGGGCCGGGCGGGAGCCAAAAACATTCAGTACTTC
>TRBD1|TRBJ1-1|TRBV7-8|many
CASSLVLLGQGETEAFF
TGTGCCAGCAGCTTAGTGCTCCTGGGACAGGGAGAAACTGAAGCTTTCTTT
>NA|TRBJ2-7|TRBV6-5|many
CASRPPERHYEQYF
TGTGCCAGCAGGCCTCCTGAGCGCCACTACGAGCAGTACTTC
>NA|TRBJ2-5|TRBV11-2|NA
CASSTPGFAFQETQYF
TGTGCCAGCAGCACCCCAGGTTTCGCATTCCAAGAGACCCAGTACTTC
>NA|TRBJ2-7|TRBV7-2|many
CATTSRVTGVSEQYF
TGTGCCACAACCAGTCGGGTGACGGGAGTCTCCGAGCAGTACTTC
>NA|TRBJ1-5|TRBV3-1|NA
CASSQAVQPHQPQHF
TGTGCCAGCAGCCAAGCTGTACAGCCACATCAGCCCCAGCATTTT
>TRBD2|TRBJ2-5|TRBV5-1|few
CASSLGTSGKYSEETQYF
TGCGCCAGCAGCTTGGGGACTAGCGGGAAGTATTCGGAGGAGACCCAGTACTTC
>NA|TRBJ1-5|TRBV6-1|NA
CASSGVGGDSNQPQHF
TGTGCCAGCAGTGGGGTCGGGGGAGACAGCAATCAGCCCCAGCATTTT
>NA|TRBJ2-7|TRBV20-1|few
CSAGGVHEQYF
TGCAGTGCTGGAGGGGTCCACGAGCAGTACTTC
>TRBD2|TRBJ2-7|TRBV28|few
CASSPTSGRFEQYF
TGTGCCAGCAGCCCGACTAGCGGGAGGTTTGAGCAGTACTTC
>TRBD2|TRBJ2-7|TRBV25-1|many
CASSPGTSGIAPREQYF
TGTGCCAGCAGTCCCGGGACTAGCGGGATTGCCCCTAGGGAGCAGTACTTC
>NA|TRBJ1-1|TRBV5-1|many
CASSLWDPYNTEAFF
TGCGCCAGCAGCTTGTGGGACCCCTACAACACTGAAGCTTTCTTT
>NA|TRBJ2-7|TRBV6-5|many
CASRAYREQYF
TGTGCCAGCAGGGCTTACAGGGAGCAGTACTTC
>NA|TRBJ1-5|TRBV2|many
CASSGNNDFNQPQHF
TGTGCCAGCAGTGGGAACAACGACTTCAATCAGCCCCAGCATTTT
>NA|TRBJ2-5|TRBV7-3|many
CASSFLGGTQETQYF
TGTGCCAGCAGCTTTTTGGGGGGTACACAAGAGACCCAGTACTTC
>NA|TRBJ2-3|TRBV5-1|many
CASSYSGFFTDTQYF
TGCGCCAGCAGCTATTCAGGATTTTTCACAGATACGCAGTATTTT
>NA|TRBJ2-1|TRBV12-3/TRBV12-4|many
CASQRGTYNEQFF
TGTGCCAGCCAGAGGGGGACCTACAATGAGCAGTTCTTC
>TRBD1|TRBJ2-7|TRBV25-1|few
CASSAKSTGGEQYF
TGTGCCAGCAGTGCTAAATCGACAGGGGGCGAGCAGTACTTC
>NA|TRBJ2-7|TRBV7-9|few
CASSLGTVFSYEQYF
TGTGCCAGCAGCTTAGGGACAGTCTTCTCCTACGAGCAGTACTTC
>NA|TRBJ2-5|TRBV28|many
CASSPERISGQETQYF
TGTGCCAGCAGCCCCGAGCGGATATCGGGTCAAGAGACCCAGTACTTC